The clone carrying this TCR beta chain has just one count. Original processing methods: From reference gene primer amplification, estimates of nucleated cell counts were derived. Assay used: immunoSEQ multiplex PCR; TCRdb lists only in-frame clones, some missing. The V and J calls and clone size were taken over from that table, and D and trimming were inferred from the DNA. In the table there are roughly 330,000 clones, 70% to 90% of which are singletons. The CDR3 spans 14 residues. Germline V gene sequence: CDR1 SNHLY, CDR2 FYNNEI. V lost 6 bases, J lost 1 base, and 12 bases lay in between. This sample stems from a study of blood T cell repertoires in COVID-19. Participant ages covered roughly 18 to 89 years across 20 to 25 US areas. Participants were placed into cohorts based on the clinical history they reported.

The rearrangement joins TRBV2 to TRBJ1-1; D possibly corresponds to TRBD1 (5 bases). Source material: PBMCs or T cells enriched from blood (not recorded which). This TCR was recovered from a woman aged 25 to 45 who had recovered from COVID-19. The chain's CDR3 is CASSSGLTNTEAFF. CDR3 bases: TGTGCCAGCAGCTCGGGACTGACGAACACTGAAGCTTTCTTT.